This T cell receptor (beta chain) was documented in a study of graft-versus-host responses after intestinal transplantation. In the case of this clone: The antigen is undetermined.

This CDR3 is built from 14 residues. Germline CDR1 and CDR2: ENHRY and SYGVKD. The V end lost 2 bases, the J end lost 5 bases, and 13 bases lay between the germline ends. The assay was immunoSEQ multiplex PCR, and TCRdb's table has in-frame clones only and misses some. Here the sample spans about 120,000 clones, around 95% being singletons. Specimen: unstimulated CD8+ T cells sorted from spleen or lymph node cells, collected before intestinal transplant. The source is a human donor who received an intestinal transplant. The chain is built from TRBV10-3 and TRBJ2-7; D might be TRBD1 (6 bases). The CDR3 sequence is CAISEQTGRDEQYF. CDR3 DNA sequence: TGTGCCATCAGTGAGCAAACAGGGCGCGACGAGCAGTACTTC.